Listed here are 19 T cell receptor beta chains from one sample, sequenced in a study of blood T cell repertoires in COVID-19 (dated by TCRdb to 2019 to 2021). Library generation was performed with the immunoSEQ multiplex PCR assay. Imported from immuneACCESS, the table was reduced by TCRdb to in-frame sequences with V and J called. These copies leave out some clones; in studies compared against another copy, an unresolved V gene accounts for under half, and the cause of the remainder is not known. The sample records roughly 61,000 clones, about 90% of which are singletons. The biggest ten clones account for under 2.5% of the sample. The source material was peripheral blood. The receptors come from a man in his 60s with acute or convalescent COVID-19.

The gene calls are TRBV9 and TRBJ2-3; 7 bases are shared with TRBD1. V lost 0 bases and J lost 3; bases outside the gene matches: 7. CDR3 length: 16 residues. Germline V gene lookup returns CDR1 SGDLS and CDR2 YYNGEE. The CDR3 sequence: CASSVGRGGATDTQYF. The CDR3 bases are TGTGCCAGCAGCGTAGGCAGAGGGGGCGCAACAGATACGCAGTATTTT. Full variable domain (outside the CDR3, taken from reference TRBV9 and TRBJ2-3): DSGVTQTPKHLITATGQRVTLRCSPRSGDLSVYWYQQSLDQGLQFLIQYYNGEERAKGNILERFSAQQFPDLHSELNLSSLELGDSALYFCASSVGRGGATDTQYFGPGTRLTVL.

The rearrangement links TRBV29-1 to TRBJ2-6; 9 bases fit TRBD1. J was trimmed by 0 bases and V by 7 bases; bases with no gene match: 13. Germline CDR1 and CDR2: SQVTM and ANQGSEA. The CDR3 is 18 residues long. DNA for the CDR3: TGCAGCGCTGGGATCGGCACAGGGGGCTTCTCTGGGGCCAACGTCCTGACTTTC. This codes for CSAGIGTGGFSGANVLTF.

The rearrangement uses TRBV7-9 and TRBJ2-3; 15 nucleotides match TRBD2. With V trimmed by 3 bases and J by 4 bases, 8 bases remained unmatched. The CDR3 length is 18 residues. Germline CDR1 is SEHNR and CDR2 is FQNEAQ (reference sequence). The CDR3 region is CASSLGLAGGRPPDTQYF. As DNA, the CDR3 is TGTGCCAGCAGCTTGGGACTAGCGGGAGGCCGCCCCCCAGATACGCAGTATTTT.

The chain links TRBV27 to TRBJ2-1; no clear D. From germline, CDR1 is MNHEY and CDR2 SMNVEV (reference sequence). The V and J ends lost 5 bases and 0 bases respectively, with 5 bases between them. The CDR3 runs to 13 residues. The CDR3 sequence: CASSLSSYNEQFF. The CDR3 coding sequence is TGTGCCAGCAGTCTCAGCTCCTACAATGAGCAGTTCTTC.

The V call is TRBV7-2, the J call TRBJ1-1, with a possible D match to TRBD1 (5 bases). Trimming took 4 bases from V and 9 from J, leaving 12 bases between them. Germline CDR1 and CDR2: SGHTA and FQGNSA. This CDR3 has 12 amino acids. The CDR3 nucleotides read TGTGCCAGCAGCTCAGGGACTTCCAAAGCTTTCTTT. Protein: CASSSGTSKAFF.

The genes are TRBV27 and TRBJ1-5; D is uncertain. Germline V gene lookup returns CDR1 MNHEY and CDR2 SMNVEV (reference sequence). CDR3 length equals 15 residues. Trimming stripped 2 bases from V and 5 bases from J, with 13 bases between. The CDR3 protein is CASSLGTLGDQPQHF. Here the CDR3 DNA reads TGTGCCAGCAGTTTAGGAACTCTGGGAGATCAGCCCCAGCATTTT.

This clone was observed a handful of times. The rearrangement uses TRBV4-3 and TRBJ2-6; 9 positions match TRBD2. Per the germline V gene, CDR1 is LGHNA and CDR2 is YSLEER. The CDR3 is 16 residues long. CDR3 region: CAKVGGRAYGANVLTF. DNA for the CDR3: TGCGCGAAAGTAGGCGGGAGGGCCTATGGGGCCAACGTCCTGACTTTC.

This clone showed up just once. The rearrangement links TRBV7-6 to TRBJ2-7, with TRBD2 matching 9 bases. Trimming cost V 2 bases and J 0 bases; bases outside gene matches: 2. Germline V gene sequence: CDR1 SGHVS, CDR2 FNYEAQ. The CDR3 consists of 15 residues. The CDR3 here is CASSLRTSVSYEQYF. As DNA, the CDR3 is TGTGCCAGCAGCTTAAGGACTAGCGTCTCCTACGAGCAGTACTTC.

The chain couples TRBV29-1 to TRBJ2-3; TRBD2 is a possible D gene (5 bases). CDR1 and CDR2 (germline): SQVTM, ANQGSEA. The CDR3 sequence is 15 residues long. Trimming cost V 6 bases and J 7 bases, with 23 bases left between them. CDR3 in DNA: TGCAGCGTGAGGGCTATGTTGACTTACGGAAATACGCAGTATTTT. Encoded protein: CSVRAMLTYGNTQYF.

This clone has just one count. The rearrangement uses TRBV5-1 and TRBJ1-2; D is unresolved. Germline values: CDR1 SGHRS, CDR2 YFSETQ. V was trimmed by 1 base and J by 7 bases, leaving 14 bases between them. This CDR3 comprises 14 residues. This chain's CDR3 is CASSLLDSEGGYTF. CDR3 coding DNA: TGCGCCAGCAGCTTGTTAGATAGTGAGGGTGGCTACACCTTC.

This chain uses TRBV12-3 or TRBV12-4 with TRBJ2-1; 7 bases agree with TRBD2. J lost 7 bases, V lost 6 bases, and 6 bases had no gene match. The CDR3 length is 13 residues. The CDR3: CASRWTRGNEQFF. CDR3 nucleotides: TGTGCCAGCAGATGGACTAGGGGTAATGAGCAGTTCTTC.

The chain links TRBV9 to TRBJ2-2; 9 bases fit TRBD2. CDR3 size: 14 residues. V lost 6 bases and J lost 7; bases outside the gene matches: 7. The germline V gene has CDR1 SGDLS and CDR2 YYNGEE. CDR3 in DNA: TGTGCCAGCACAATGCGGGAGGGGAACGGGGAGCTGTTTTTT. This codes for CASTMREGNGELFF.

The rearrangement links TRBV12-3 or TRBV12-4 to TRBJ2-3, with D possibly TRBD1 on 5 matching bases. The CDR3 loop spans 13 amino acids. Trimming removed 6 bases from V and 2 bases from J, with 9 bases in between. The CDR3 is CASSRTYTDTQYF. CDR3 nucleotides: TGTGCCAGCAGCCGGACATACACAGATACGCAGTATTTT.

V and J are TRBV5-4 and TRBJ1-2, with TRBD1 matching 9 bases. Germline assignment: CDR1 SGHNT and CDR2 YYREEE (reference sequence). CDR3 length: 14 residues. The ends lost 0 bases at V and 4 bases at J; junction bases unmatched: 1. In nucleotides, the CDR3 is TGTGCCAGCAGCTTGGTGGGACAGGGCTATGGCTACACCTTC. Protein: CASSLVGQGYGYTF.

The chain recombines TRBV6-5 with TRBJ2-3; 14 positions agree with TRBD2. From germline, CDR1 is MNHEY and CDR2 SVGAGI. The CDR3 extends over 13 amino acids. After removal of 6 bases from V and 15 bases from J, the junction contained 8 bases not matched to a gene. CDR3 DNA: TGTGCCAGCAGCCGGGGACTAGCGGGAGTATCTTATTTT. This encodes CASSRGLAGVSYF.

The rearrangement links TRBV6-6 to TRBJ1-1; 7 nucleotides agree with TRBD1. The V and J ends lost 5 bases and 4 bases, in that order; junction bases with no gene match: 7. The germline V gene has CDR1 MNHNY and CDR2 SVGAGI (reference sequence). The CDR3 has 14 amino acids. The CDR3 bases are TGTGCCAGCAGTCAAATGGCAGGGGGCACTGAAGCTTTCTTT. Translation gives CASSQMAGGTEAFF.

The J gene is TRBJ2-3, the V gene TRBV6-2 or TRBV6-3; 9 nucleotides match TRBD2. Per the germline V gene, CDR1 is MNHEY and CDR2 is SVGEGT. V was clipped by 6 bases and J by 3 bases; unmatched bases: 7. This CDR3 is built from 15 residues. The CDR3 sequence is CASSPGTSRTDTQYF. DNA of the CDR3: TGTGCCAGCAGCCCAGGGACTAGCCGGACAGATACGCAGTATTTT.

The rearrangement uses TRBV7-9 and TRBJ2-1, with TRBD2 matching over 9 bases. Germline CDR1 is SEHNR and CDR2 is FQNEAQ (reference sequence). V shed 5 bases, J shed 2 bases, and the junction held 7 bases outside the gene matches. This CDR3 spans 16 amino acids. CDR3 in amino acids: CASSPLTSGAYNEQFF. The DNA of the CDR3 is TGTGCCAGCAGCCCGTTGACTAGCGGCGCCTACAATGAGCAGTTCTTC.

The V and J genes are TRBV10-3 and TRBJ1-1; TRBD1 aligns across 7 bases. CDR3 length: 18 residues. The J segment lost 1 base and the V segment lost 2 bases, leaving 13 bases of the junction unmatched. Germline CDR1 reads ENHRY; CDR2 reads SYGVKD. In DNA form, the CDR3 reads TGTGCCATCAGTGAGCGACTACCCCAGGGGGTGGGGAACACTGAAGCTTTCTTT. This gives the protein CAISERLPQGVGNTEAFF.